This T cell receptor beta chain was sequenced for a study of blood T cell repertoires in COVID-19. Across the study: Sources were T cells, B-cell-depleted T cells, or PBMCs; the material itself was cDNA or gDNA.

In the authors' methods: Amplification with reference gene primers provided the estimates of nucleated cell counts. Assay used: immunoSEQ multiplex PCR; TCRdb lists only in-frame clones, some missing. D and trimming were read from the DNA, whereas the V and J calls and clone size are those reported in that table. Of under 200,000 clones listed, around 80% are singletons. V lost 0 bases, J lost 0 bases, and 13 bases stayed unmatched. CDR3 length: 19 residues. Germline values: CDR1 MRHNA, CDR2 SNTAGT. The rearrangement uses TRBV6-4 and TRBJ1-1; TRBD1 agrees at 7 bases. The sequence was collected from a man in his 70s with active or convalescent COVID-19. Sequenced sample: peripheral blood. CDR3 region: CASSDSGRGSYYLNTEAFF. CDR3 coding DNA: TGTGCCAGCAGTGACTCAGGCAGGGGGTCATACTACTTGAACACTGAAGCTTTCTTT.